This passage covers 23 T cell receptor beta chains from one sample sequenced in a study of blood T cell repertoires in COVID-19. Sequencing was performed with immunoSEQ multiplex PCR; in TCRdb, only in-frame clones are kept and a portion is missing. Here the sample spans roughly 100,000 clones, about nine tenths being singletons. The sample comprised peripheral blood. These receptors all stem from a man between 50 and 59 years old with acute or convalescent COVID-19.

In its sample, this clone was seen once. V gene TRBV7-9 combines with J gene TRBJ1-1; a weak D match, TRBD1 (5 bases). The CDR3 consists of 14 residues. V dropped 4 bases and J dropped 3 bases, with 12 bases sitting between them. The V gene's germline CDR1 is SEHNR and CDR2 FQNEAQ (reference sequence). Here the CDR3 reads CASSSGPADTEAFF. The CDR3 nucleotides read TGTGCCAGCAGCTCAGGGCCGGCGGACACTGAAGCTTTCTTT.

The chain recombines TRBV18 with TRBJ1-5; D not resolved. V dropped 3 bases and J dropped 9 bases, with 12 bases sitting between them. The CDR3 is made up of 13 amino acids. CDR1 and CDR2 (germline): KGHSH, LQKENI. The CDR3, as DNA: TGTGCCAGCTCACCTGGGCAAGAATCGCCCCAGCATTTT. Protein product: CASSPGQESPQHF.

This sequence joins TRBV11-2 and TRBJ2-5; no clear D gene. Trimming pared 4 bases from V and 1 base from J, leaving 10 bases between. Germline V lookup: CDR1 SGHAT, CDR2 FQNNGV. The CDR3 is 14 amino acids. The CDR3 coding sequence is TGTGCCAGCAGCTCCCCGACAATCCAAGAGACCCAGTACTTC. This gives the protein CASSSPTIQETQYF.

V is TRBV6-2 or TRBV6-3 and J is TRBJ2-7; the match to TRBD2 covers 9 bases. V trimming: 2 bases; J trimming: 3 bases; junction bases outside the gene matches: 2. The length of the CDR3 is 14 residues. The germline V gene has CDR1 MNHEY and CDR2 SVGEGT. The CDR3 region is CASSYPSGVYEQYF. CDR3 bases: TGTGCCAGCAGTTACCCTAGCGGGGTCTACGAGCAGTACTTC.

The gene calls are TRBV18 and TRBJ1-4; D is uncertain. CDR3 length: 16 amino acids. Germline V gives CDR1 KGHSH, CDR2 LQKENI. Trimming removed 3 bases from V and 3 bases from J, with 14 bases in between. The CDR3 coding sequence is TGTGCCAGCTCACCCGACGGACCGCGGGCTAATGAAAAACTGTTTTTT. Translated: CASSPDGPRANEKLFF.

J is TRBJ1-5 and V is TRBV6-4, with D tentatively TRBD1 (6 bases). The germline gives CDR1 MRHNA, CDR2 SNTAGT. Trimming shortened V by 2 bases and J by 6 bases, and 20 bases separated the two germline ends. The CDR3 contains 17 residues. CDR3 residues: CASSDGGHDREGQPQHF. The CDR3 region has the DNA TGTGCCAGCAGTGACGGGGGGCACGACCGGGAGGGTCAGCCCCAGCATTTT.

The rearrangement links TRBV6-5 to TRBJ2-7; 12 bases align to TRBD2. This CDR3 comprises 15 residues. CDR1 is MNHEY and CDR2 is SVGAGI in the germline V gene. The trim removed 5 bases at V and 5 bases at J, leaving 7 bases unmatched. CDR3 bases: TGTGCCAGCAGTACAAGACTAGCGGGGGCCGACGAGCAGTACTTC. It is translated as CASSTRLAGADEQYF.

The chain employs TRBV7-2 and TRBJ2-5; TRBD1 matches 8 bases. CDR3 size: 15 residues. The germline V gene has CDR1 SGHTA and CDR2 FQGNSA. Unmatched junction bases numbered 9, after V lost 6 bases and J lost 3 bases. This CDR3 reads CASSSYGTGEETQYF. The CDR3 DNA is TGTGCCAGCAGTTCATATGGGACAGGCGAAGAGACCCAGTACTTC.

CDR3 sequence reads: CAAGGTVNQPQHF. CDR3 sequence (DNA): TGTGCCGCCGGCGGGACAGTCAATCAGCCCCAGCATTTT. The rearrangement joins TRBV24-1 to TRBJ1-5; 7 nucleotides align to TRBD1. J lost 3 bases, V lost 12 bases, and 7 bases had no gene match. This CDR3 is built from 13 residues. Germline values: CDR1 KGHDR, CDR2 SFDVKD.

The rearrangement joins TRBV27 to TRBJ1-2, with D perhaps matching TRBD1 (5 bases). The V gene's germline CDR1 is MNHEY and CDR2 SMNVEV (reference sequence). This CDR3 is built from 13 residues. The germline V and J ends were trimmed by 8 bases and 4 bases, with 14 bases remaining between them. CDR3: CASQAGPSYGYTF. In nucleotides, the CDR3 is TGTGCCAGCCAAGCGGGACCTTCCTATGGCTACACCTTC.

The rearrangement joins TRBV10-1 to TRBJ2-3, with TRBD2 as a possible D gene (6 bases). Germline-derived CDR1 and CDR2 are WNHNN and SYGVQD (reference sequence). This CDR3 is 13 amino acids long. Trimming shortened V by 8 bases and J by 9 bases, and 18 bases separated the two germline ends. DNA for the CDR3: TGCGCCAGCGGCGCGGGACGAGATAGGACGCAGTATTTT. Its translation is CASGAGRDRTQYF.

The rearrangement uses TRBV6-5 and TRBJ1-5; tentative D call: TRBD1 (6 bases). V lost 8 bases, J lost 6 bases, and 14 bases lay in between. The CDR3 sequence is 13 residues long. CDR1 is MNHEY and CDR2 is SVGAGI in the germline V gene. The CDR3 DNA reads as TGTGCCAGCCTCGGGACACTCAGTCAGCCCCAGCATTTT. Amino acid sequence: CASLGTLSQPQHF.

V and J are TRBV2 and TRBJ2-3; 9 bases are a match to TRBD2. V trimming: 4 bases; J trimming: 4 bases; junction bases outside the gene matches: 9. CDR1 and CDR2 (germline): SNHLY, FYNNEI. The CDR3 runs 16 residues. CDR3 sequence (DNA): TGTGCCAGCAGTGCACTGGGTAGCGGGGGATCAGATACGCAGTATTTT. Translating gives CASSALGSGGSDTQYF.

The chain recombines TRBV5-1 with TRBJ2-2; 14 bases match TRBD2. This CDR3 is 18 amino acids long. The V and J ends lost 7 bases and 2 bases, in that order; junction bases with no gene match: 10. Looked up from germline, CDR1 is SGHRS and CDR2 is YFSETQ. The CDR3 sequence is CASGRLAGGILNTGELFF. As DNA, the CDR3 is TGCGCCAGCGGCAGACTAGCGGGGGGGATTTTAAACACCGGGGAGCTGTTTTTT.

This clone was observed a handful of times. The chain has TRBV19 and TRBJ1-1, with TRBD1 matching 8 bases. This CDR3 spans 14 amino acids. The V gene end was trimmed by 6 bases and the J gene end by 4 bases; junction bases not matched to a gene: 7. Germline assignment: CDR1 LNHDA and CDR2 SQIVND (reference sequence). CDR3 bases: TGTGCCAGTAGAACCACAGGGGGGAGCACTGAAGCTTTCTTT. It translates to CASRTTGGSTEAFF.

The chain uses TRBV5-4 and TRBJ2-5; D call uncertain. Trimming cost V 4 bases and J 1 base, with 14 bases left between them. The V gene's germline CDR1 is SGHNT and CDR2 YYREEE (reference sequence). CDR3 length equals 15 residues. The DNA for the CDR3 is TGTGCCAGCAGCCTCGTGGGTAGGAGCCAAGAGACCCAGTACTTC. It is translated as CASSLVGRSQETQYF.

This chain uses TRBV5-1 with TRBJ2-7; TRBD2 aligns across 8 bases. The V gene's germline CDR1 is SGHRS and CDR2 YFSETQ. The CDR3 spans 13 residues. J was trimmed by 7 bases and V by 2 bases; bases with no gene match: 5. The chain's CDR3 is CASSLAGAQEQYF. In DNA form, the CDR3 reads TGCGCCAGCAGCTTAGCGGGGGCTCAGGAGCAGTACTTC.

The rearrangement joins TRBV7-3 to TRBJ2-5; no definite D call. Germline V gives CDR1 SGHTA, CDR2 FQGTGA. V was pared by 2 bases and J by 5 bases, with 9 bases between. CDR3 size: 13 residues. CDR3 amino acids: CASSLVVMETQYF. In DNA form, the CDR3 reads TGTGCCAGCAGCTTAGTAGTAATGGAGACCCAGTACTTC.

The genes are TRBV24-1 and TRBJ1-2, with TRBD1 as a possible D gene (6 bases). The CDR3 totals 13 residues. The germline V gene has CDR1 KGHDR and CDR2 SFDVKD. V was shortened by 5 bases and J by 6 bases, with 12 bases between the two germline ends. CDR3 sequence: CATSANRENGYTF. CDR3 in DNA: TGTGCCACCAGTGCGAACAGGGAGAATGGCTACACCTTC.

The chain joins TRBV2 to TRBJ1-1, with 7 bases identical to TRBD1. Germline CDR1 reads SNHLY; CDR2 reads FYNNEI. J gave up 4 bases and V 8 bases, and 10 bases lay outside the gene matches. There are 14 residues in the CDR3. CDR3 sequence: CASQVDRASTEAFF. The CDR3 DNA reads as TGTGCCAGCCAGGTCGACAGGGCTAGCACTGAAGCTTTCTTT.

A few counts support this clone. This chain uses TRBV6-2 or TRBV6-3 with TRBJ1-2; 7 bases agree with TRBD1. This CDR3 has 18 residues. Unmatched junction bases numbered 13, after V lost 0 bases and J lost 3 bases. Germline CDR1 reads MNHEY; CDR2 reads SVGEGT. Written as DNA, the CDR3 is TGTGCCAGCAGTTACTCCCCAAGTCGGCAGGGGGACTACTATGGCTACACCTTC. It specifies CASSYSPSRQGDYYGYTF.

This chain uses TRBV3-1 (or the pseudogene TRBV3-2) with TRBJ2-7; perhaps TRBD1 as D (5 bases). CDR1 and CDR2 from the germline V gene are LGHDT and YNNKEL (reference sequence). With 1 base removed from V and 0 bases from J, the gap between germline ends came to 7 bases. The CDR3 is 14 amino acids. CDR3 coding DNA: TGTGCCAGCAGCCAAGGGGGCCTCTCCTACGAGCAGTACTTC. This encodes CASSQGGLSYEQYF.

The chain has TRBV28 and TRBJ1-6, with unresolved D. CDR1 and CDR2 (germline): MDHEN, SYDVKM. Trimming removed 8 bases at V and 8 bases at J, with 10 bases between. This CDR3 is 12 amino acids long. CDR3 bases: TGTGCCAGCTCGAGTACGGATTCACCCCTCCACTTT. This encodes CASSSTDSPLHF. Full variable domain (outside the CDR3, taken from reference TRBV28 and TRBJ1-6): DVKVTQSSRYLVKRTGEKVFLECVQDMDHENMFWYRQDPGLGLRLIYFSYDVKMKEKGDIPEGYSVSREKKERFSLILESASTNQTSMYLCASSSTDSPLHFGNGTRLTVT.